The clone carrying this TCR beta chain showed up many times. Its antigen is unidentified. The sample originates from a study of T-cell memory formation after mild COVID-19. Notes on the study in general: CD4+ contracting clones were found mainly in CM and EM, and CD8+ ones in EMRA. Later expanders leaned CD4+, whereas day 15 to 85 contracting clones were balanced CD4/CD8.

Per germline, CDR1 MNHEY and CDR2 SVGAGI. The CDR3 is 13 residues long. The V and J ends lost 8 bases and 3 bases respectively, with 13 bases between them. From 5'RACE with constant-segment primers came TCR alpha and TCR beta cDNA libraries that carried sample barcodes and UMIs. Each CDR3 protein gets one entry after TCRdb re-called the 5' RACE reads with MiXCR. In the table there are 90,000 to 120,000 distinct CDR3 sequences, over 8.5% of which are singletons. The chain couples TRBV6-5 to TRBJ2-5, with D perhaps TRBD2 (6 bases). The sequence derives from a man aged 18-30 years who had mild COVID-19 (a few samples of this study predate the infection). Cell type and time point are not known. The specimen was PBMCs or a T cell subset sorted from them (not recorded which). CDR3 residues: CASGLASKETQYF. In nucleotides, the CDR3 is TGTGCCAGCGGGCTAGCGTCGAAAGAGACCCAGTACTTC.